Described below is a single TCR beta chain sequence and its context. Its antigen is unknown. Base qualities are not recorded, but no much larger clone differs from it by a single base. This sample was included in a study of blood T cell repertoires in COVID-19 (dated by TCRdb to the early 2020s). Turning to the overall study: Collaborator samples came from the United States, Italy and Spain and covered acute and convalescent phases of COVID-19. The prospective study material was composed of cDNA or gDNA derived from T cells, B-cell-depleted T cells, or PBMCs. Subjects who had been exposed to COVID-19, were actively infected with it, or had recovered from it provided the deeply sampled blood TCRbeta repertoires that made up the dataset. The repertoires were released in a freely available public database intended as a resource for research on the immune response to SARS-CoV-2. The samples were drawn from two sources: the first 160 participants of the ongoing ImmuneRACE study, and over 1,000 subjects contributed by 6 global collaborators. A de-identified subject ID, COVID-19 status, age in years and sex were almost always included in the sample metadata. Where HLA class I and class II types were available, the types were taken from metadata supplied by the sample provider, not from assay-based typing. The paper as a whole reports these results and caveats: The amount of clinical and demographic metadata varied by source and participant and was provided uncurated.

TCRbeta CDR3 regions were amplified from genomic DNA by means of the immunoSEQ Assay, a bias-controlled multiplex PCR. The study's processing was this. The number of nucleated cells in each sample was estimated from the amplification of reference gene primers within the assay. To quantify the absolute abundance of each unique TCRbeta CDR3 rearrangement, sequence reads were collapsed and filtered. For each sample, productive Simpson clonality was calculated as the square root of Simpson's diversity index over productive rearrangements. This immuneACCESS table, as held by TCRdb, lists in-frame sequences with V and J called but not all clones. Of the missing ones, under half trace to an unresolved V gene in checked studies; the others have no known cause. The DNA was the basis for D and trimming; V, J and clone size are from that table. For this sample the table gives over 130,000 clones, of which around 81% were detected only once. The ten largest clones capture approximately 4% of the sample.

Each collaborating institution followed its own protocols to collect whole blood in K2EDTA tubes. For TCRbeta analysis, collaborators shipped samples as frozen whole blood, isolated PBMCs, or DNA extracted from either of those sample types. Reading the germline V gene gives CDR1 MGHRA and CDR2 YSYEKL. The CDR3, cysteine through phenylalanine, is 15 amino acids long. CDR3 DNA is the only sequence kept; it has 45 bases, read in frame from the first base. Deletion took 0 bases off V and 1 base off J, with a span of 9 bases between the germline ends. The sequence is built from TRBV4-1 and TRBJ2-5, with TRBD1 perhaps the D gene, on 5 matching bases. This clonotype was obtained from a woman in her sixties or seventies with acute or convalescent COVID-19. Sequencing input: peripheral blood. CDR3 region: CASSQDWTSQETQYF. The base sequence is TGCGCCAGCAGCCAAGATTGGACATCCCAAGAGACCCAGTACTTC.